The clone carrying this TCR beta chain was recorded only once. Germline V gene lookup returns CDR1 SGHDT and CDR2 YYEEEE. V gave up 0 bases and J gave up 4 bases, with 10 bases separating them. This CDR3 is built from 14 residues. This sample was taken from a study of blood T cell repertoires in COVID-19. Study overall: From the United States, Italy and Spain came samples of acute and convalescent COVID-19. PBMCs, B-cell-depleted T cells, or T cells provided the cDNA or gDNA that made up the material.

Under the authors' procedure: Cell counts per sample came from amplifying reference gene primers. TCRdb's copy holds only in-frame clones and misses some; the assay was immunoSEQ multiplex PCR. Clone size and the V and J calls come from that table; the DNA yielded D and trimming. In the table there are 120,000 or so clones, roughly 80% of which are singletons. The genes are TRBV5-6 and TRBJ2-5; D possibly corresponds to TRBD2 (5 bases). The sample was peripheral blood. The origin of this receptor is a human donor in a cohort sampled during active COVID-19. CDR3 in DNA: TGTGCCAGCAGCTTGGCGGGGTGGGGAGAGACCCAGTACTTC. Its translation is CASSLAGWGETQYF.